The clone carrying this T cell receptor (beta chain) showed up just a few times. Its antigen remains unknown. Each cDNA held unique molecular identifiers, and template switching gave it a universal primer site. MiXCR, applied by TCRdb to the 5' RACE reads, yields one record per CDR3 protein. Altogether fewer than 550,000 distinct CDR3 sequences are present, around 15% being singletons, with the ten largest covering around 0.98%. The data were obtained in a study of identical twins. Study-wide points: The study based its conclusions on cross-sectional statistical analysis and did not follow the same donors. Twins showed weaker excess sharing in their beta out-of-frame sequences.

Separately, the same data were catalogued under a study of yellow fever vaccine responses in identical twins.

The sequenced material came from CD4+ T cells sorted from blood. The receptor comes from a woman between 18 and 29 years old in good health.

CDR3 DNA: TGTGCCAGCAGCGCCCTAGGCAGCACAGATACGCAGTATTTT. Protein: CASSALGSTDTQYF. J is TRBJ2-3 and V is TRBV7-2, with unresolved D. Trimming cost V 5 bases and J 0 bases, with 9 bases left between them. Looked up from germline, CDR1 is SGHTA and CDR2 is FQGNSA. The CDR3 loop spans 14 amino acids.